Below are 30 T cell receptor beta chains sequenced from a single sample in a study of shared clonotypes between healthy human individuals. This table comes from immunoSEQ multiplex PCR, and its TCRdb copy is limited to in-frame clones, with some not included. The sample has millions of clones; approximately 94% are singletons. As defined, naive CD8 cells were CD45RO-negative and positively selected for CCR7, with terminally differentiated effector memory CD45RA+ cells excluded. Sequenced material: naive CD8+ T cells sorted from blood. Every receptor here comes from a man younger than 35 in good health.

Comment on this clone: This sample also contains other DNA sequences that code for the same CDR3. The chain joins TRBV4-1 to TRBJ2-1, with 8 bases lining up with TRBD2. In germline, CDR1 is MGHRA, CDR2 YSYEKL. V lost 2 bases to trimming and J lost 1 base; unmatched junction nucleotides: 1. This CDR3 comprises 15 residues. CDR3 region: CASSQTSGSYNEQFF. The CDR3 region has the DNA TGCGCCAGCAGCCAAACTAGCGGTTCCTACAATGAGCAGTTCTTC.

The chain joins TRBV9 to TRBJ1-4, with TRBD1 as a possible D gene (5 bases). Trimming pared 4 bases from V and 10 bases from J, leaving 11 bases between. Germline loops: CDR1 SGDLS, CDR2 YYNGEE. This CDR3 has 12 residues. The CDR3 nucleotides read TGTGCCAGCAGCCTCCAGAGGGGAAAACTGTTTTTT. This sequence encodes CASSLQRGKLFF.

The DNA of the CDR3 is TGTGCCTGGGGGTGGGACTTGGAGCAGTACTTC. Protein: CAWGWDLEQYF. The genes are TRBV30 and TRBJ2-7; D is possibly TRBD2 (6 bases). The V end was cut by 5 bases, the J end by 7 bases, with 12 bases between. This CDR3 contains 11 residues. CDR1 is GTSNPN, CDR2 SVGIG, per germline (reference sequence).

J is TRBJ2-7 and V is TRBV10-3; 9 positions agree with TRBD2. This CDR3 spans 15 amino acids. The V and J ends lost 6 bases and 3 bases, in that order; junction bases with no gene match: 9. CDR1 and CDR2 from the germline V gene are ENHRY and SYGVKD. The CDR3 loop is CAIRASTSGDYEQYF. The DNA for the CDR3 is TGTGCCATCAGGGCATCGACTAGCGGAGACTACGAGCAGTACTTC.

A single count supports this clone. The chain carries TRBV2 and TRBJ1-3; D perhaps matches TRBD1 (6 bases). V was pared by 5 bases and J by 6 bases, with 14 bases between. The CDR3 is made up of 14 amino acids. Germline V gene data show CDR1 as SNHLY and CDR2 as FYNNEI. CDR3 coding DNA: TGTGCCAGCAGTCCAGGGGATTGGGAAAACACCATATATTTT. Translated, it gives CASSPGDWENTIYF.

Regarding this clone: This sample includes further DNA sequences coding for the same CDR3. The J gene is TRBJ2-7, the V gene TRBV28; D call uncertain. V was trimmed by 2 bases and J by 1 base, leaving 3 bases between them. The CDR3 has 12 amino acids. Per the germline V gene, CDR1 is MDHEN and CDR2 is SYDVKM. The CDR3 bases are TGTGCCAGCAGTTTAACATCCTACGAGCAGTACTTC. Protein: CASSLTSYEQYF.

Written as DNA, the CDR3 is TGTGCCAGCAGCATCCCCGGGACAGCCCCAGGGGAGCAGTACTTC. Translating gives CASSIPGTAPGEQYF. The J gene is TRBJ2-7, the V gene TRBV5-4, with 7 bases lining up with TRBD1. The germline gives CDR1 SGHNT, CDR2 YYREEE (reference sequence). This CDR3 region has 15 residues. The V and J ends lost 4 bases and 7 bases, in that order; junction bases with no gene match: 14.

The chain is built from TRBV5-6 and TRBJ2-3, with D possibly TRBD2 on 5 matching bases. Germline values: CDR1 SGHDT, CDR2 YYEEEE. The V and J ends lost 3 bases and 0 bases respectively, with 8 bases between them. The CDR3 is 14 amino acids. Here the CDR3 DNA reads TGTGCCAGCAGCTACGGACTCAGCACAGATACGCAGTATTTT. Its translation is CASSYGLSTDTQYF.

The V gene is TRBV27, the J gene TRBJ1-6; D unclear. There are 14 residues in the CDR3. Germline V gene lookup returns CDR1 MNHEY and CDR2 SMNVEV (reference sequence). Trimming removed 8 bases at V and 3 bases at J, with 11 bases between. CDR3 sequence: CASQAGDYNSPLHF. CDR3 bases: TGTGCCAGCCAAGCCGGGGACTATAATTCACCCCTCCACTTT.

A word on this clone: The sample has other DNA sequences that encode this CDR3 too. The chain uses TRBV13 and TRBJ2-2; no definite D call. Germline CDR1 is PRHDT and CDR2 is FYEKMQ (reference sequence). The CDR3 loop spans 13 amino acids. Trimming pared 0 bases from V and 4 bases from J, leaving 3 bases between. DNA for the CDR3: TGTGCCAGCAGCTTAGGCGGCACCGGGGAGCTGTTTTTT. This sequence encodes CASSLGGTGELFF.

With regard to this clone: Additional DNA sequences in this sample encode the identical CDR3. The V gene is TRBV19, the J gene TRBJ2-7; D possibly corresponds to TRBD1 (6 bases). The V gene lost 5 bases and the J gene lost 4 bases, with 12 bases spanning the gap. From germline, CDR1 is LNHDA and CDR2 SQIVND (reference sequence). The CDR3 spans 13 residues. The CDR3 region has the DNA TGTGCCAGTAGTCCAGGGGAAACGTACGAGCAGTACTTC. It translates to CASSPGETYEQYF.

The rearrangement joins TRBV4-1 to TRBJ1-6; no clear D. The V end was cut by 2 bases, the J end by 8 bases, with 13 bases between. The CDR3 is 15 amino acids. CDR1 MGHRA and CDR2 YSYEKL come from the germline V gene. The CDR3 region is CASSQSNRRDSPLHF. The CDR3 region has the DNA TGCGCCAGCAGCCAAAGTAATCGAAGAGATTCACCCCTCCACTTT.

The V gene is TRBV5-6, the J gene TRBJ2-6, with D maybe TRBD1 (5 bases). This CDR3 is built from 17 residues. The germline V gene encodes CDR1 SGHDT and CDR2 YYEEEE. Trimming cost V 0 bases and J 0 bases, with 10 bases left between them. DNA for the CDR3: TGTGCCAGCAGCTTGGAGACAGTATACTCTGGGGCCAACGTCCTGACTTTC. Its protein product is CASSLETVYSGANVLTF.

The V and J genes are TRBV5-4 and TRBJ1-2; D gene unclear. Trimming cost V 2 bases and J 9 bases, with 14 bases left between them. The germline gives CDR1 SGHNT, CDR2 YYREEE (reference sequence). The CDR3 spans 13 residues. The CDR3 sequence: CASSFSGSPSYTF. The CDR3 nucleotides read TGTGCCAGCAGCTTTTCCGGATCCCCGAGCTACACCTTC.

J is TRBJ1-2 and V is TRBV28; no clear D. V was trimmed by 3 bases and J by 2 bases, leaving 16 bases between them. The length of the CDR3 is 16 residues. Germline CDR1 is MDHEN and CDR2 is SYDVKM. The CDR3 DNA is TGTGCCAGCAGTTTTGAGGAAGGGTTTTGGAACTATGGCTACACCTTC. It yields the protein CASSFEEGFWNYGYTF.

The chain combines TRBV5-4 with TRBJ1-3, with TRBD1 matching 9 bases. The germline gives CDR1 SGHNT, CDR2 YYREEE (reference sequence). V was pared by 3 bases and J by 4 bases, with 2 bases of the junction left unmatched. The CDR3 sequence is 14 residues long. CDR3 coding DNA: TGTGCCAGCAGCTCCGGGACAGGGGGAAACACCATATATTTT. Amino acids: CASSSGTGGNTIYF.

The chain employs TRBV5-6 and TRBJ1-1, with a tentative D call TRBD1 (6 bases). This CDR3 contains 16 residues. Germline V gene data show CDR1 as SGHDT and CDR2 as YYEEEE. V was cut by 0 bases and J by 6 bases, with 18 bases left in between. As DNA, the CDR3 is TGTGCCAGCAGCTTGGAGAGGGCTACCCCAGGGGCTGAAGCTTTCTTT. This gives the protein CASSLERATPGAEAFF.

This clone was picked up one time. Other DNA sequences from this sample encode an identical CDR3 as well. The rearrangement uses TRBV2 and TRBJ2-3; 14 bases match TRBD2. The CDR3 length is 17 residues. CDR1 is SNHLY, CDR2 FYNNEI, per germline. V dropped 0 bases and J dropped 1; count of bases not matched to a gene: 0. The CDR3 DNA reads TGTGCCAGCAGTGAAGCGGGACTAGCGGGAGGCACAGATACGCAGTATTTT. Translation gives CASSEAGLAGGTDTQYF.

V is TRBV5-6 and J is TRBJ1-1; a possible D gene is TRBD1 (6 bases). The germline V gene has CDR1 SGHDT and CDR2 YYEEEE. V was clipped by 3 bases and J by 1 base, with 10 bases between them. The CDR3 loop spans 14 amino acids. Written as DNA, the CDR3 is TGTGCCAGCAGCTCTGGACAGCAGAACACTGAAGCTTTCTTT. Protein sequence: CASSSGQQNTEAFF. Full variable domain (outside the CDR3, taken from reference TRBV5-6 and TRBJ1-1): DAGVTQSPTHLIKTRGQQVTLRCSPKSGHDTVSWYQQALGQGPQFIFQYYEEEERQRGNFPDRFSGHQFPNYSSELNVNALLLGDSALYLCASSSGQQNTEAFFGQGTRLTVV.

The rearrangement joins TRBV27 to TRBJ2-7, with D maybe TRBD1 (6 bases). V was cut by 4 bases and J by 3 bases, with 10 bases left in between. CDR1 is MNHEY, CDR2 SMNVEV, per germline (reference sequence). There are 13 residues in the CDR3. The CDR3 protein is CASSYKTGYEQYF. The CDR3, as DNA: TGTGCCAGCAGTTATAAGACAGGCTACGAGCAGTACTTC.

As for this clone: In the same sample, other DNA sequences code for this CDR3. This chain connects TRBV27 to TRBJ1-1, with a weak D call TRBD1 (5 bases). Germline CDR1 reads MNHEY; CDR2 reads SMNVEV (reference sequence). CDR3 length equals 13 residues. Trimming stripped 4 bases from V and 3 bases from J, with 9 bases between. CDR3 residues: CASSWGSDTEAFF. The CDR3 coding sequence is TGTGCCAGCAGTTGGGGGAGCGACACTGAAGCTTTCTTT.

The chain recombines TRBV28 with TRBJ2-5; D remains unclear. Per the germline V gene, CDR1 is MDHEN and CDR2 is SYDVKM. V dropped 2 bases and J dropped 5 bases, with 9 bases sitting between them. This CDR3 region has 13 residues. The CDR3 here is CASSLVGLETQYF. The CDR3 DNA sequence: TGTGCCAGCAGTTTAGTAGGGTTGGAGACCCAGTACTTC.

A word on this clone: Distinct nucleotide sequences in the sample also encode this CDR3. J is TRBJ2-7 and V is TRBV7-2; no firm D call. This CDR3 region has 13 residues. In germline, CDR1 is SGHTA, CDR2 FQGNSA. V was cut by 5 bases and J by 2 bases, with 10 bases left in between. The CDR3 loop is CASSLATAYEQYF. The CDR3, as DNA: TGTGCCAGCAGCCTGGCCACGGCCTACGAGCAGTACTTC.

The CDR3: CASSEAAAPNNEQYF. CDR3 DNA: TGTGCCAGCAGCGAAGCAGCGGCCCCTAATAACGAGCAGTACTTC. The chain carries TRBV11-2 and TRBJ2-7; maybe TRBD2 (5 bases). V gave up 5 bases and J gave up 5 bases, with 19 bases separating them. The CDR3 is made up of 15 amino acids. Per the germline V gene, CDR1 is SGHAT and CDR2 is FQNNGV. Full variable domain (outside the CDR3, taken from reference TRBV11-2 and TRBJ2-7): EAGVAQSPRYKIIEKRQSVAFWCNPISGHATLYWYQQILGQGPKLLIQFQNNGVVDDSQLPKDRFSAERLKGVDSTLKIQPAKLEDSAVYLCASSEAAAPNNEQYFGPGTRLTVT.

The chain carries TRBV27 and TRBJ2-7, with 8 positions matching TRBD1. Germline loops: CDR1 MNHEY, CDR2 SMNVEV (reference sequence). This CDR3 spans 15 amino acids. J lost 4 bases, V lost 7 bases, and 12 bases had no gene match. CDR3 loop: CASKAGGAVGYEQYF. CDR3 nucleotide sequence: TGTGCCAGCAAAGCAGGGGGCGCCGTTGGGTACGAGCAGTACTTC.

The J gene is TRBJ1-1, the V gene TRBV6-5; D not certain. V gave up 0 bases and J gave up 6 bases, with 14 bases separating them. The CDR3 is made up of 15 amino acids. Per germline, CDR1 MNHEY and CDR2 SVGAGI. The CDR3 spells CASSYSRAGGAEAFF. CDR3 DNA sequence: TGTGCCAGCAGTTACTCTCGGGCAGGCGGAGCTGAAGCTTTCTTT.

The chain joins TRBV10-2 to TRBJ2-1, with D perhaps matching TRBD2 (8 bases). Trimming took 7 bases from V and 3 from J, leaving 25 bases between them. Germline V gene data show CDR1 as WSHSY and CDR2 as SAAADI. The CDR3 has 18 residues. The CDR3 DNA sequence: TGCGCCAGCAAAGGGACAGAACACAGCGGGAGCATCTACAATGAGCAGTTCTTC. Residues: CASKGTEHSGSIYNEQFF.

Concerning this clone itself: The sample has other DNA sequences that encode this CDR3 too. The chain joins TRBV9 to TRBJ2-7, with a weak D call TRBD1 (6 bases). CDR1 and CDR2 from the germline V gene are SGDLS and YYNGEE. The CDR3 runs 14 residues. Trimming removed 0 bases from V and 3 bases from J, with 10 bases in between. The CDR3 DNA sequence: TGTGCCAGCAGCGTAGGGACAGAGAACTACGAGCAGTACTTC. Translating gives CASSVGTENYEQYF.

The V gene is TRBV7-9, the J gene TRBJ2-2; D perhaps matches TRBD2 (6 bases). Germline CDR1 reads SEHNR; CDR2 reads FQNEAQ (reference sequence). V lost 0 bases, J lost 3 bases, and 14 bases lay in between. This CDR3 region has 17 residues. The CDR3 protein is CASSLASGGTDTGELFF. The CDR3 DNA is TGTGCCAGCAGCTTAGCGAGTGGCGGGACGGACACCGGGGAGCTGTTTTTT.

This chain links TRBV19 with TRBJ1-5; D perhaps matches TRBD1 (6 bases). The ends were cut back, 6 bases at V and 10 bases at J, with 16 bases in the middle. Per the germline V gene, CDR1 is LNHDA and CDR2 is SQIVND (reference sequence). The CDR3 runs to 13 residues. The CDR3 DNA follows: TGTGCCAGTAGAGACATAGGGGGGCATCCCCAGCATTTT. It yields the protein CASRDIGGHPQHF.